Shown below are 18 T cell receptor beta chains from a single sample sequenced in a study of T cell repertoires in cytomegalovirus infection. TCRdb re-derived calls from the reads in MiXCR, one entry per CDR3 protein. The sample shows a few hundred thousand distinct CDR3 sequences, more than 15% of them seen only once. Sequencing used CD8+ T cells from PBMCs. Receptor source: a human donor in good health (CMV status not recorded). Some clones in this sample may be carry-over from other donors' samples.

This clonotype has just a few counts. The chain joins TRBV19 to TRBJ1-5; 7 nucleotides align to TRBD1. This CDR3 contains 12 residues. CDR1 is LNHDA, CDR2 SQIVND, per germline (reference sequence). V trimming: 10 bases; J trimming: 9 bases; junction bases outside the gene matches: 9. CDR3 amino acids: CATDRAQGPQHF. CDR3 nucleotide sequence: TGTGCCACCGACAGGGCCCAGGGGCCCCAGCATTTT.

This clonotype was counted only a few times. CDR3 loop: CASSYQGQTTRDTQYF. DNA of the CDR3: TGCGCCAGCAGCTACCAGGGACAGACTACGCGGGATACGCAGTATTTT. The chain uses TRBV5-1 and TRBJ2-3; TRBD1 matches at 7 bases. Germline lookup yields CDR1 SGHRS and CDR2 YFSETQ. Trimming took 3 bases from V and 6 from J; bases not matched to a gene: 13. This CDR3 contains 16 residues.

The chain employs TRBV12-5 and TRBJ2-3; D ambiguous. From germline, CDR1 is LGHNT and CDR2 FRNRAP. This CDR3 contains 12 residues. V was clipped by 6 bases and J by 0 bases, with 4 bases between them. CDR3 nucleotides: TGTGCTAGTGGGGATAGCACAGATACGCAGTATTTT. Translation: CASGDSTDTQYF.

This clonotype was seen only a few times. The chain combines TRBV12-3 or TRBV12-4 with TRBJ2-2, with D possibly TRBD2 on 5 matching bases. The CDR3 runs to 14 residues. V was trimmed by 6 bases and J by 5 bases, leaving 13 bases between them. As DNA, the CDR3 is TGTGCCAGCAGGCGGGCTAAAACTACCGGGGAGCTGTTTTTT. Translating gives CASRRAKTTGELFF.

This clonotype has at least ten counts. The V and J genes are TRBV7-2 and TRBJ2-2, with TRBD2 as a possible D gene (6 bases). The V end was cut by 6 bases, the J end by 4 bases, with 15 bases between. The CDR3 consists of 15 residues. Germline V gives CDR1 SGHTA, CDR2 FQGNSA. The CDR3 spells CASSEPGLTTGELFF. In DNA, the CDR3 is TGTGCCAGCAGTGAGCCGGGACTCACCACCGGGGAGCTGTTTTTT.

Ten or more counts support this clonotype. In DNA form, the CDR3 reads TGTGCCAGCAGCCCTCGGACTCAAGGCTACACCTTC. The encoded protein is CASSPRTQGYTF. The genes are TRBV7-2 and TRBJ1-2; the D is unclear. Germline V lookup: CDR1 SGHTA, CDR2 FQGNSA. CDR3 size: 12 residues. V was cut by 5 bases and J by 8 bases, with 12 bases left in between.

This clonotype was counted ten times or more. This chain links TRBV6-5 with TRBJ1-4; D may be TRBD1 (5 bases). Germline V gene data show CDR1 as MNHEY and CDR2 as SVGAGI. Trimming pared 1 base from V and 4 bases from J, leaving 7 bases between. CDR3 length: 14 amino acids. The DNA for the CDR3 is TGTGCCAGCAGTTACTTCCAGGGTAATGAAAAACTGTTTTTT. Protein sequence: CASSYFQGNEKLFF.

This clonotype occurred a few times. CDR3 residues: CASSLGDGSNQPQHF. CDR3 sequence (DNA): TGTGCCAGCAGCTTGGGGGACGGAAGCAATCAGCCCCAGCATTTT. This sequence joins TRBV5-5 and TRBJ1-5, with D tentatively TRBD1 (5 bases). The CDR3 totals 15 residues. The V and J ends lost 0 bases and 1 base respectively, with 8 bases between them. Germline CDR1 SGHKS, CDR2 YYEKEE (reference sequence).

This clonotype was detected a few times. Here the CDR3 DNA reads TGCGCCAGCAGCCAAGTCGGGGTGGGTTATGAGCAGTTCTTC. Protein sequence: CASSQVGVGYEQFF. The rearrangement uses TRBV4-3 and TRBJ2-1; possible D gene TRBD2, 5 bases. This CDR3 comprises 14 residues. V lost 1 base, J lost 8 bases, and 12 bases lay in between. Germline CDR1 reads LGHNA; CDR2 reads YSLEER.

The chain recombines TRBV12-3 or TRBV12-4 with TRBJ2-5; tentatively, D is TRBD1 (5 bases). The CDR3 length is 12 residues. V was pared by 5 bases and J by 7 bases, with 11 bases between. In nucleotides, the CDR3 is TGTGCCAGCAGTCGACAGCTTGCGACCCAGTACTTC. It encodes CASSRQLATQYF.

The CDR3 coding sequence is TGCGCCAGCAGCCGAGAAGTCAGCCATGGCTACACCTTC. The encoded protein is CASSREVSHGYTF. This chain uses TRBV4-1 with TRBJ1-2; D remains unclear. Trimming shortened V by 4 bases and J by 6 bases, and 12 bases separated the two germline ends. CDR1 and CDR2 (germline): MGHRA, YSYEKL. This CDR3 comprises 13 residues.

The V and J genes are TRBV20-1 and TRBJ2-3, with 13 bases that match TRBD2. The CDR3 sequence is 18 residues long. J was trimmed by 2 bases and V by 0 bases; bases with no gene match: 8. In germline, CDR1 is DFQATT, CDR2 SNEGSKA (reference sequence). The CDR3 DNA reads as TGCAGTGCTAGAGATCGCACTAGCGGGGGGGCCATCACAGATACGCAGTATTTT. Protein product: CSARDRTSGGAITDTQYF.

Many counts were recorded for this clonotype. The CDR3 DNA reads as TGCGCCAGCAGCTCTTCCGTTAGCGGGGGGCAAGAGACCCAGTACTTC. This translates into CASSSSVSGGQETQYF. The V gene is TRBV4-1, the J gene TRBJ2-5; 10 bases are shared with TRBD2. The CDR3 has 16 residues. V lost 5 bases and J lost 2; bases outside the gene matches: 8. CDR1 is MGHRA, CDR2 YSYEKL, per germline.

V and J are TRBV12-3 or TRBV12-4 and TRBJ1-4, with D maybe TRBD1 (5 bases). The CDR3 is 13 amino acids. V gave up 8 bases and J gave up 8 bases, with 15 bases separating them. The CDR3 DNA follows: TGTGCCAGCGGGACGGGGAAATGGGAAAAACTGTTTTTT. Protein product: CASGTGKWEKLFF.

V gene TRBV5-1 combines with J gene TRBJ2-1; D remains unclear. Germline V gene lookup returns CDR1 SGHRS and CDR2 YFSETQ. There are 16 residues in the CDR3. Trimming shortened V by 0 bases and J by 0 bases, and 10 bases separated the two germline ends. The chain's CDR3 is CASSLEGPSSYNEQFF. The CDR3 region has the DNA TGCGCCAGCAGCTTGGAAGGGCCGAGCTCCTACAATGAGCAGTTCTTC.

This clonotype appeared many times. The V and J genes are TRBV28 and TRBJ2-1; tentatively, D is TRBD2 (5 bases). The CDR3 runs to 15 residues. The V and J ends lost 6 bases and 0 bases respectively, with 12 bases between them. Germline V gene sequence: CDR1 MDHEN, CDR2 SYDVKM. The CDR3 spells CASSAGVTSYNEQFF. The CDR3 region has the DNA TGTGCCAGCAGCGCCGGGGTAACCTCCTACAATGAGCAGTTCTTC.

This clonotype has more than one count but fewer than ten. The J gene is TRBJ1-1, the V gene TRBV6-2 or TRBV6-3, with D hard to call. The germline V gene encodes CDR1 MNHEY and CDR2 SVGEGT. With 1 base removed from V and 7 bases from J, the gap between germline ends came to 7 bases. This CDR3 is built from 12 residues. This CDR3 is CASSYWSDEAFF. CDR3 bases: TGTGCCAGCAGTTACTGGTCGGATGAAGCTTTCTTT.

The chain links TRBV7-9 to TRBJ2-7, with 7 bases aligning to TRBD1. Germline V lookup: CDR1 SEHNR, CDR2 FQNEAQ (reference sequence). This CDR3 is built from 15 residues. The J segment lost 3 bases and the V segment lost 5 bases, leaving 10 bases of the junction unmatched. CDR3 coding DNA: TGTGCCAGCAGCCCACGGGACAGCCTTTTCTACGAGCAGTACTTC. Amino acids: CASSPRDSLFYEQYF.